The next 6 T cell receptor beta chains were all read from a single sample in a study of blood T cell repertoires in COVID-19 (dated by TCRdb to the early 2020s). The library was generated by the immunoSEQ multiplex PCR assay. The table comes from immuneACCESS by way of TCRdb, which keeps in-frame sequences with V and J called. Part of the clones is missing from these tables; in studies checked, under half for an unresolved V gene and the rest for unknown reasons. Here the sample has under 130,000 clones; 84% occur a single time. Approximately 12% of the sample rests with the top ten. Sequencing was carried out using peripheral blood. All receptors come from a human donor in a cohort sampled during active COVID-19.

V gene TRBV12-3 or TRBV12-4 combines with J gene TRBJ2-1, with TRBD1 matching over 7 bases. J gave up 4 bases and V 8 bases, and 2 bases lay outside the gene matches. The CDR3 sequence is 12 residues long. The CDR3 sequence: CASGTAYNEQFF. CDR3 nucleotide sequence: TGTGCCAGCGGGACAGCTTACAATGAGCAGTTCTTC.

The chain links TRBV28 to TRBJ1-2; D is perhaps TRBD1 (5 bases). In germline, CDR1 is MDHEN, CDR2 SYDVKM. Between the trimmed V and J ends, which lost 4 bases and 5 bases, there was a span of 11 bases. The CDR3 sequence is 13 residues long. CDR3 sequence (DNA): TGTGCCAGCAGTTGGGGGGGAGGTTATGGCTACACCTTC. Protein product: CASSWGGGYGYTF.

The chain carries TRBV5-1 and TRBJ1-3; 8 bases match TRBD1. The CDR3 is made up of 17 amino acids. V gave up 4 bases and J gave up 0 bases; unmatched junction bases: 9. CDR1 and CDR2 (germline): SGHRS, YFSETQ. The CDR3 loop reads CASSRPEGQVSGNTIYF. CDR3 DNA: TGCGCCAGCAGCCGGCCAGAGGGACAGGTCTCTGGAAACACCATATATTTT. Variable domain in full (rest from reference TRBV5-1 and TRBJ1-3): KAGVTQTPRYLIKTRGQQVTLSCSPISGHRSVSWYQQTPGQGLQFLFEYFSETQRNKGNFPGRFSGRQFSNSRSEMNVSTLELGDSALYLCASSRPEGQVSGNTIYFGEGSWLTVV.

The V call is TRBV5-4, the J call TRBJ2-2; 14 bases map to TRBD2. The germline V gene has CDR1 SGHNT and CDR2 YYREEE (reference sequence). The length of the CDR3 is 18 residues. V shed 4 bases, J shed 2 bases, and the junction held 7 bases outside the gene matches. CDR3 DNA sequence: TGTGCCAGCAGCGTCGGGACTAGCGGGGGCCCTAACACCGGGGAGCTGTTTTTT. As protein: CASSVGTSGGPNTGELFF.

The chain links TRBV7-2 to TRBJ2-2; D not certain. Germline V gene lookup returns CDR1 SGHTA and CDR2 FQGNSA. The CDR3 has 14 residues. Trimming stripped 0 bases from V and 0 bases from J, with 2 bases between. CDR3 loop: CASSLAANTGELFF. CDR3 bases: TGTGCCAGCAGCTTAGCCGCGAACACCGGGGAGCTGTTTTTT.

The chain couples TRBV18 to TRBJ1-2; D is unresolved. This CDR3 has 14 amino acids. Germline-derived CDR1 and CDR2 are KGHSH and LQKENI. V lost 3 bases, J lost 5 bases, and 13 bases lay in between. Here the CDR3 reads CASSPSTRIYGYTF. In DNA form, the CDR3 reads TGTGCCAGCTCACCGTCCACCAGAATATATGGCTACACCTTC.